These T cell receptor beta chains were read from a single sample in a study of T cells expressing NK-cell markers. TCRdb reanalyzed the 5' RACE reads, giving one entry per CDR3 protein sequence and no DNA. This repertoire includes roughly 180,000 distinct CDR3 sequences. The sequenced sample consisted of blood T cells: a sorted CD56 or NKG2C T cell subset, CD4+ or CD8+ T cells, or bulk PBMC T cells (not recorded which). These TCRs come from a woman between 18 and 75 years old in good health. Both conserved end residues are part of each CDR3.

J gene | V gene | CDR3 length | CDR3 protein
TRBJ1-1 | TRBV5-1 | 14 | CASSLVAGNTEAFF
TRBJ2-7 | TRBV7-2 | 12 | CASSLSRREQYF
TRBJ2-1 | TRBV2 | 14 | CASSLTGGFDEQFF
TRBJ2-2 | TRBV9 | 15 | CASSVAQPGIGELFF
TRBJ1-5 | TRBV20-1 | 16 | CSASGSGGVLPQPQHF
TRBJ2-1 | TRBV5-1 | 16 | CASSSGLHRRYNEQFF
TRBJ2-1 | TRBV2 | 18 | CASREAFSDRGTHNEQFF
TRBJ2-3 | TRBV3-1 | 16 | CASSRLGGGFTDTQYF
TRBJ2-1 | TRBV11-2 | 12 | CASSLTEGEQFF
TRBJ2-2 | TRBV28 | 15 | CASKEGREYTGELFF
TRBJ2-5 | TRBV18 | 16 | CASSPRTTLYQETQYF
TRBJ2-3 | TRBV7-9 | 14 | CASSIDSSADTQYF
TRBJ1-1 | TRBV5-1 | 16 | CASSLAYYREGTEAFF
TRBJ2-1 | TRBV13 | 16 | CASSSRLAGTRGEQFF
TRBJ2-7 | TRBV2 | 14 | CASRGGTGFDEQYF
TRBJ1-6 | TRBV3-1 | 15 | CASSLSGTGRSPLHF
TRBJ1-6 | TRBV3-1 | 14 | CASSQTGGNSPLHF
TRBJ2-1 | TRBV20-1 | 12 | CSATDRVYEQFF
TRBJ1-2 | TRBV12-3/TRBV12-4 | 12 | CASTRDFHGYTF
TRBJ2-3 | TRBV6-1 | 15 | CASSQTGGLTDTQYF
TRBJ2-5 | TRBV7-9 | 13 | CASSQTGSETQYF
TRBJ1-1 | TRBV20-1 | 18 | CSASTSGGSGRMNTEAFF
TRBJ2-7 | TRBV7-8 | 14 | CASSLALLGGEQYF
TRBJ1-1 | TRBV12-3/TRBV12-4 | 14 | CASSLVQGRTEAFF
TRBJ1-5 | TRBV20-1 | 14 | CSAAQPGEGQPQHF
TRBJ1-1 | TRBV3-1 | 14 | CASSPLMGSTEAFF
TRBJ2-7 | TRBV7-9 | 13 | CASSRYESDEQYF
TRBJ2-2 | TRBV7-8 | 16 | CASSSVPAQGAGELFF
TRBJ2-1 | TRBV7-6 | 15 | CASSLVAGGNNEQFF
TRBJ2-1 | TRBV20-1 | 11 | CSASSDNEQFF
TRBJ2-5 | TRBV5-1 | 15 | CASSTGLAVKETQYF
TRBJ1-2 | TRBV5-1 | 13 | CASSLVLHGGYTF
TRBJ2-1 | TRBV3-1 | 16 | CASSRRSGSPYNEQFF
TRBJ2-2 | TRBV5-1 | 16 | CASSPPGLVGTGELFF
TRBJ1-1 | TRBV7-6 | 15 | CASSRLEGRDTEAFF
TRBJ2-3 | TRBV5-1 | 14 | CASSFDRNTDTQYF
TRBJ1-2 | TRBV12-3/TRBV12-4 | 13 | CASSRDRGYGYTF
TRBJ1-2 | TRBV6-1 | 13 | CASSELLIYGYTF
TRBJ2-5 | TRBV4-1 | 16 | CASSQSASGRRETQYF
TRBJ2-4 | TRBV2 | 14 | CASSEGVAGGIQYF